The sequence of this TCR beta chain was determined in a study of cytomegalovirus exposure and HLA in healthy donors. Study in general: A prior analysis found 95 million to 140 million unique TCR beta sequences from approximately 200 million T cells.

The CDR3 runs to 15 residues. V was pared by 2 bases and J by 10 bases, with 17 bases between. Germline loops: CDR1 SNHLY, CDR2 FYNNEI. As regards this clone: Its antigen remains unidentified.

General study findings and limits: The listing of 150 to 200 TCR beta chains classed them as cytomegalovirus-associated.

The PCR ran on 60 Vbeta and 13 Jbeta primers. This table comes from immunoSEQ multiplex PCR, and its TCRdb copy is limited to in-frame clones, with some not included. The specimen's table records around 50,000 clones. The receptor was derived from a woman between 50 and 59 years old in good health and CMV-seropositive. The sequencing sample was made of PBMCs. V and J are TRBV2 and TRBJ1-4, with D tentatively TRBD1 (5 bases). CDR3 sequence: CASSEPMSRAGKLFF. As DNA, the CDR3 is TGTGCCAGCAGTGAACCTATGTCCAGGGCTGGAAAACTGTTTTTT.